These 20 T cell receptor beta chains were all obtained from the same sample, sequenced in a study of blood T cell repertoires in COVID-19. Repertoires were generated with immunoSEQ multiplex PCR, while TCRdb's copy carries only in-frame clones and drops some. The data hold over 85,000 clones, with about 80% observed a single time. The sequenced sample was peripheral blood. These receptors all stem from a man between 70 and 80 years old with acute or convalescent COVID-19.

The V call is TRBV27, the J call TRBJ2-2; 11 bases agree with TRBD1. This CDR3 has 15 amino acids. Germline values: CDR1 MNHEY, CDR2 SMNVEV (reference sequence). The trim removed 0 bases at V and 6 bases at J, leaving 0 bases unmatched. The CDR3, as DNA: TGTGCCAGCAGTTTATCGGGACAGGGGGCCGGGGAGCTGTTTTTT. Its translation is CASSLSGQGAGELFF.

The genes are TRBV25-1 and TRBJ2-2, with 9 positions matching TRBD1. Germline V gives CDR1 MGHDK, CDR2 SYGVNS. The ends lost 1 base at V and 6 bases at J; junction bases unmatched: 9. The CDR3 sequence is 17 residues long. The CDR3 protein is CASSESTRQGVAGELFF. CDR3 in DNA: TGTGCCAGCAGTGAATCGACAAGACAGGGGGTTGCCGGGGAGCTGTTTTTT. The full variable domain, in which reference TRBV25-1 and TRBJ2-2 provide the parts outside the CDR3, is EADIYQTPRYLVIGTGKKITLECSQTMGHDKMYWYQQDPGMELHLIHYSYGVNSTEKGDLSSESTVSRIRTEHFPLTLESARPSHTSQYLCASSESTRQGVAGELFFGEGSRLTVL.

The chain joins TRBV27 to TRBJ1-5; D might be TRBD1 (5 bases). V shed 3 bases and J shed 0 bases, with 9 bases lying between them. Germline V gene data show CDR1 as MNHEY and CDR2 as SMNVEV (reference sequence). This CDR3 has 15 residues. This CDR3 reads CASSLTGVSNQPQHF. CDR3 sequence (DNA): TGTGCCAGCAGTTTGACGGGGGTTAGCAATCAGCCCCAGCATTTT.

CDR3 DNA: TGTGCCAGCAGTTACGACAGGATCTCCCAGGAGCAGTACTTC. Translating gives CASSYDRISQEQYF. The rearrangement uses TRBV6-5 and TRBJ2-7, with D tentatively TRBD1 (6 bases). There are 14 residues in the CDR3. CDR1 MNHEY and CDR2 SVGAGI come from the germline V gene. Trimming pared 2 bases from V and 7 bases from J, leaving 15 bases between.

This chain connects TRBV12-3 or TRBV12-4 to TRBJ1-1; a weak D match, TRBD1 (6 bases). V was shortened by 7 bases and J by 5 bases, with 14 bases between the two germline ends. CDR3 size: 13 residues. The CDR3 DNA reads as TGTGCCAGCAATAACAGGGAGAGGACTGAAGCTTTCTTT. It yields the protein CASNNRERTEAFF.

This chain connects TRBV29-1 to TRBJ2-7, with 8 bases identical to TRBD1. Germline lookup yields CDR1 SQVTM and CDR2 ANQGSEA. The CDR3 loop spans 13 amino acids. V lost 6 bases, J lost 0 bases, and 4 bases stayed unmatched. The CDR3, as DNA: TGCAGCGTCGGACAGGGCCTCTCCTACGAGCAGTACTTC. It specifies CSVGQGLSYEQYF.

The chain links TRBV6-4 to TRBJ2-7; 7 nucleotides align to TRBD1. The V gene end was trimmed by 5 bases and the J gene end by 2 bases; junction bases not matched to a gene: 3. Germline CDR1 and CDR2: MRHNA and SNTAGT. This CDR3 is 13 amino acids long. The CDR3: CASSYRGTYEQYF. CDR3 in DNA: TGTGCCAGCAGTTACAGGGGAACCTACGAGCAGTACTTC.

The sample holds one count of this clone. The rearrangement links TRBV6-2 or TRBV6-3 to TRBJ2-7, with 7 nucleotides matching TRBD2. The CDR3 sequence is 13 residues long. Trimming cost V 2 bases and J 6 bases; bases outside gene matches: 4. Per germline, CDR1 MNHEY and CDR2 SVGEGT. The CDR3 reads CASSYREALEQYF. DNA of the CDR3: TGTGCCAGCAGTTACCGGGAGGCTCTCGAGCAGTACTTC.

This sequence joins TRBV5-1 and TRBJ1-1, with TRBD1 matching over 7 bases. Germline assignment: CDR1 SGHRS and CDR2 YFSETQ. The CDR3 has 16 amino acids. V lost 0 bases to trimming and J lost 1 base; unmatched junction nucleotides: 6. CDR3 bases: TGCGCCAGCAGCTTGGATGGGACAGAGACGAACACTGAAGCTTTCTTT. This sequence encodes CASSLDGTETNTEAFF.

The rearrangement joins TRBV11-2 to TRBJ2-3, with 9 bases matching TRBD1. CDR1 and CDR2 (germline): SGHAT, FQNNGV. Unmatched junction bases numbered 4, after V lost 0 bases and J lost 6 bases. This CDR3 spans 15 amino acids. This chain's CDR3 is CASSLDRTGGDTQYF. The CDR3 DNA reads TGTGCCAGCAGCTTAGATCGTACAGGGGGCGATACGCAGTATTTT.

The rearrangement links TRBV5-4 to TRBJ2-3; D perhaps matches TRBD1 (5 bases). The CDR3 length is 17 residues. Looked up from germline, CDR1 is SGHNT and CDR2 is YYREEE (reference sequence). The ends were cut back, 4 bases at V and 2 bases at J, with 20 bases in the middle. The CDR3 region is CASSPAPGAGNTDTQYF. CDR3 in DNA: TGTGCCAGCAGCCCCGCCCCTGGGGCAGGAAACACAGATACGCAGTATTTT.

The genes are TRBV3-1 (or the pseudogene TRBV3-2) and TRBJ1-2, with D possibly TRBD1 on 5 matching bases. This CDR3 is built from 14 residues. CDR1 and CDR2 from the germline V gene are LGHDT and YNNKEL (reference sequence). The V end was cut by 4 bases, the J end by 6 bases, with 15 bases between. CDR3: CASSLNQGSDGYTF. CDR3 bases: TGTGCCAGCAGCCTAAATCAGGGAAGCGATGGCTACACCTTC.

The chain recombines TRBV19 with TRBJ2-5, with 8 nucleotides matching TRBD1. V lost 5 bases to trimming and J lost 1 base; unmatched junction nucleotides: 6. The CDR3 totals 15 residues. Per germline, CDR1 LNHDA and CDR2 SQIVND (reference sequence). The CDR3 DNA reads as TGTGCCAGTAGTCGACTCGGACAGGGCCAAGAGACCCAGTACTTC. Its protein is CASSRLGQGQETQYF.

The chain couples TRBV7-3 to TRBJ1-2, with a weak D call TRBD1 (6 bases). The CDR3 loop spans 14 amino acids. Germline loops: CDR1 SGHTA, CDR2 FQGTGA. V dropped 5 bases and J dropped 3 bases, with 13 bases sitting between them. The CDR3 protein is CASSRDGQYYGYTF. CDR3 in DNA: TGTGCCAGCAGCCGAGATGGACAGTACTATGGCTACACCTTC.

The chain is built from TRBV24-1 and TRBJ2-3, with a weak D call TRBD1 (5 bases). Germline CDR1 reads KGHDR; CDR2 reads SFDVKD. V shed 1 base and J shed 3 bases, with 19 bases lying between them. CDR3 length equals 18 residues. Here the CDR3 DNA reads TGTGCCACCAGTGATTTTCTCGGACATCCCCCGGGTACAGATACGCAGTATTTT. Translated, it gives CATSDFLGHPPGTDTQYF.

This clone was found a few times. The chain recombines TRBV27 with TRBJ2-7; D is perhaps TRBD1 (5 bases). V was pared by 3 bases and J by 2 bases, with 11 bases between. The CDR3 sequence is 14 residues long. Germline V gene data show CDR1 as MNHEY and CDR2 as SMNVEV (reference sequence). The CDR3 region has the DNA TGTGCCAGCAGTTTTCAAGGGGTAACCTACGAGCAGTACTTC. Protein sequence: CASSFQGVTYEQYF.

The V call is TRBV18, the J call TRBJ1-2; TRBD1 aligns across 7 bases. This CDR3 is 15 amino acids long. The V gene's germline CDR1 is KGHSH and CDR2 LQKENI. The V and J ends lost 2 bases and 5 bases, in that order; junction bases with no gene match: 8. CDR3 protein: CASSPGVDREYGYTF. In DNA form, the CDR3 reads TGTGCCAGCTCACCAGGAGTCGACAGGGAGTATGGCTACACCTTC.

This chain uses TRBV5-1 with TRBJ1-1; TRBD1 is a possible D gene (5 bases). Trimming removed 4 bases from V and 4 bases from J, with 20 bases in between. This CDR3 has 16 residues. Germline CDR1 reads SGHRS; CDR2 reads YFSETQ. CDR3 bases: TGCGCCAGCAGCCTGGCGGGGGTCGGGTGGCGCACTGAAGCTTTCTTT. It yields the protein CASSLAGVGWRTEAFF.

The rearrangement joins TRBV29-1 to TRBJ2-7; D unresolved. Germline V lookup: CDR1 SQVTM, CDR2 ANQGSEA. V dropped 5 bases and J dropped 5 bases, with 19 bases sitting between them. The CDR3 consists of 14 residues. The CDR3 nucleotides are TGCAGCGTTTATTCCGGCAGGCCCATGAACGAGCAGTACTTC. This sequence encodes CSVYSGRPMNEQYF.

J is TRBJ1-1 and V is TRBV7-2, with D perhaps TRBD1 (5 bases). Germline V CDR1 and CDR2: SGHTA, FQGNSA. The CDR3 length is 17 residues. V was cut by 2 bases and J by 7 bases, with 23 bases left in between. CDR3 sequence reads: CASSLQYEEGTSHEAFF. In DNA form, the CDR3 reads TGTGCCAGCAGCTTACAATATGAGGAGGGGACGTCGCATGAAGCTTTCTTT.